These 16 T cell receptor beta chains originate from one sample sequenced in a study of molecular identifiers for immune sequencing clone quantification. MiXCR, run by TCRdb on the PCR reads, gives a single entry per CDR3 protein. The sample consists of fewer than 70,000 distinct CDR3 sequences, 15% to 20% of them appearing once. The sample comprised naive CD8+ T cells from blood, with Jurkat cell RNA spiked in. The subset here: FACS-sorted CD8+CD4-CCR7+CD45RA+ naive T cells. The source of these receptors is a human donor in good health. Some libraries in this study had Jurkat cell RNA spiked in.

This clonotype was counted many times. The V call is TRBV10-3, the J call TRBJ2-7; TRBD2 matches at 8 bases. In germline, CDR1 is ENHRY, CDR2 SYGVKD. The length of the CDR3 is 13 residues. V lost 6 bases to trimming and J lost 4 bases; unmatched junction nucleotides: 5. The CDR3 DNA reads TGTGCCATCAGAGCGGGAGAAGGGTACGAGCAGTACTTC. It specifies CAIRAGEGYEQYF.

Only a few counts were recorded for this clonotype. V is TRBV7-9 and J is TRBJ1-2, with D unclear. The CDR3 covers 12 residues. Trimming left V 1 base short and J 8 bases short, with 8 bases between. Germline loops: CDR1 SEHNR, CDR2 FQNEAQ (reference sequence). This chain's CDR3 is CASSLGGGGYTF. CDR3 in DNA: TGTGCCAGCAGCTTAGGAGGCGGCGGCTACACCTTC.

As regards this clonotype: This may be a read error, as it is one base from a much larger clone. This rearrangement joins TRBV12-3 or TRBV12-4 to TRBJ1-1; 7 nucleotides align to TRBD1. The CDR3 consists of 15 residues. V dropped 7 bases and J dropped 3; count of bases not matched to a gene: 11. The CDR3 spells CASNPTGTGDTEAFF. The CDR3 DNA follows: TGTGCCAGCAACCCGACAGGGACTGGGGACACTGAAGCTTTCTTT.

Note on this clonotype: Since a much larger clone is just one base distant, this may be a read error. The chain recombines TRBV27 with TRBJ2-1; TRBD2 matches 8 bases. The CDR3 runs 16 residues. The germline V gene encodes CDR1 MNHEY and CDR2 SMNVEV (reference sequence). CDR3 DNA sequence: TGTGCCAGCAGTTTCATAGCGGGGACTACCTACGATGAGCAGTTCTTC. Amino acids: CASSFIAGTTYDEQFF.

This clonotype has a count of ten or more. The J gene is TRBJ1-1, the V gene TRBV30, with no clear D. There are 13 residues in the CDR3. Germline loops: CDR1 GTSNPN, CDR2 SVGIG (reference sequence). The germline V and J ends were trimmed by 3 bases and 2 bases, with 10 bases remaining between them. CDR3 DNA sequence: TGTGCCTGGAGGCGGCCAGAAAACACTGAAGCTTTCTTT. Translating it yields CAWRRPENTEAFF.

On this clonotype: This may be a read error, as it is one base from a much larger clone. The chain uses TRBV6-6 and TRBJ2-7, with D perhaps given as TRBD1 or TRBD2 (5 bases each). Germline V gene sequence: CDR1 MNHNY, CDR2 SVGAGI (reference sequence). This CDR3 has 16 amino acids. DNA of the CDR3: TGTGCCAGCAGTTCCCCGAGGGGCCTAGCACCCTACGGGCAGTACTTC. It encodes CASSSPRGLAPYGQYF.

On this clonotype: The junction and the germline gene differ at one end; a read error may be behind it. The rearrangement uses TRBV5-3 and TRBJ2-7, with TRBD1 matching over 10 bases. TRBV5-3 carries the ORF label, with uncertain function. There are 15 residues in the CDR3. CDR3 residues: CASSLEGQGIYEQYF. DNA for the CDR3: TGTGCCAGCAGCTTGGAGGGACAGGGGATATACGAGCAGTACTTC.

As to this clonotype: A much larger clone lies a single base off, so this may be a read error. The V call is TRBV28, the J call TRBJ2-3, with D unresolved. This CDR3 region has 13 residues. Germline loops: CDR1 MDHEN, CDR2 SYDVKM. Trimming pared 3 bases from V and 3 bases from J, leaving 7 bases between. The CDR3 region has the DNA TGTGCCAGCAGTTTCCGGTTTACAGATACGCAGTATTTT. It encodes CASSFRFTDTQYF.

This clonotype was recorded many times. The J gene is TRBJ2-5, the V gene TRBV11-2; D unclear. CDR3 length: 12 amino acids. V gave up 1 base and J gave up 1 base, with 1 base separating them. The V gene's germline CDR1 is SGHAT and CDR2 FQNNGV. CDR3 protein: CASSLAQETQYF. For the CDR3, the DNA is TGTGCCAGCAGCTTAGCCCAAGAGACCCAGTACTTC.

This clonotype came up many times. The chain has TRBV11-2 and TRBJ2-1; 12 nucleotides line up with TRBD2. V lost 5 bases to trimming and J lost 6 bases; unmatched junction nucleotides: 8. In germline, CDR1 is SGHAT, CDR2 FQNNGV. The CDR3 covers 16 residues. In DNA form, the CDR3 reads TGTGCCAGCAGCGGCAGAACTAGCGGGAGGCCCAATGAGCAGTTCTTC. This gives the protein CASSGRTSGRPNEQFF.

This clonotype was seen at least ten times. The chain uses TRBV7-9 and TRBJ1-4; tentatively, D is TRBD1 (5 bases). Trimming left V 4 bases short and J 7 bases short, with 13 bases between. CDR1 is SEHNR, CDR2 FQNEAQ, per germline (reference sequence). The CDR3 extends over 14 amino acids. For the CDR3, the DNA is TGTGCCAGCAGCTGGGAAGGGGATCGTGAAAAACTGTTTTTT. Protein sequence: CASSWEGDREKLFF.

Concerning this clonotype: A single base separates this from a much larger clone, so it may be a read error. DNA of the CDR3: TGTGCCAGCACCAGCTGGAGGGTTAGCACAGATACGCAGTATTTT. Amino acids: CASTSWRVSTDTQYF. The chain is built from TRBV7-9 and TRBJ2-3; D is possibly TRBD2 (6 bases). This CDR3 has 15 amino acids. Germline CDR1 is SEHNR and CDR2 is FQNEAQ (reference sequence). V was trimmed by 7 bases and J by 0 bases, leaving 14 bases between them.

This clonotype was counted ten times or more. The V gene is TRBV20-1, the J gene TRBJ2-3, with TRBD2 matching over 10 bases. The CDR3 covers 17 residues. The germline gives CDR1 DFQATT, CDR2 SNEGSKA (reference sequence). V was pared by 0 bases and J by 4 bases, with 10 bases of the junction left unmatched. The CDR3 sequence: CSARDASGRAGADTQYF. CDR3 in DNA: TGCAGTGCTAGAGACGCCAGCGGGAGGGCCGGGGCAGATACGCAGTATTTT.

This clonotype has at least ten counts. The genes are TRBV29-1 and TRBJ2-7; possibly TRBD2 for D (5 bases). Germline V gives CDR1 SQVTM, CDR2 ANQGSEA. Trimming removed 6 bases from V and 5 bases from J, with 20 bases in between. There are 14 residues in the CDR3. The CDR3 coding sequence is TGCAGCGTACATCGCGGGTCCTTTTATGACGAGCAGTACTTC. Translation: CSVHRGSFYDEQYF.

This clonotype was seen repeatedly, ten times or more. The chain has TRBV30 and TRBJ2-3; a weak D match, TRBD2 (7 bases). V gave up 3 bases and J gave up 4 bases, with 11 bases separating them. This CDR3 contains 13 residues. Germline CDR1 GTSNPN, CDR2 SVGIG (reference sequence). The CDR3 here is CAWSRGGADTQYF. The CDR3 bases are TGTGCCTGGAGCAGGGGAGGGGCAGATACGCAGTATTTT.

Only a few counts were recorded for this clonotype. The chain is built from TRBV21-1 and TRBJ1-5; TRBD1, the table's D call, lacks a check against the DNA. TRBV21-1 is a known pseudogene. This CDR3 is built from 15 residues. This CDR3 is CASPPRRASNQPQHF. In DNA form, the CDR3 reads TGTGCCAGCCCACCACGCCGGGCGAGCAATCAGCCCCAGCATTTT.